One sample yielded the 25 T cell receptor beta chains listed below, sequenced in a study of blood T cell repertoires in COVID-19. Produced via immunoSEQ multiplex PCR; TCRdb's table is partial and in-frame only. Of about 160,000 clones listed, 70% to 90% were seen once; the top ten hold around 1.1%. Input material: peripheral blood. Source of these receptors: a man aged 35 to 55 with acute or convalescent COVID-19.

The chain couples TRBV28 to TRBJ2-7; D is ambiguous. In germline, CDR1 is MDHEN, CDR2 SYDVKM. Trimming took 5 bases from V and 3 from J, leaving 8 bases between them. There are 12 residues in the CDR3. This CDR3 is CASSIIGYEQYF. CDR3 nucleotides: TGTGCCAGCAGTATCATCGGCTACGAGCAGTACTTC.

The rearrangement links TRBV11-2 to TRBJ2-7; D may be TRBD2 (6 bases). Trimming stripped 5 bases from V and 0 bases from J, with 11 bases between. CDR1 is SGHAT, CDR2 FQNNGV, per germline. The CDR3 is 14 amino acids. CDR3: CASSPGGSSYEQYF. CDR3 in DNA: TGTGCCAGCAGCCCCGGAGGGAGCTCCTACGAGCAGTACTTC.

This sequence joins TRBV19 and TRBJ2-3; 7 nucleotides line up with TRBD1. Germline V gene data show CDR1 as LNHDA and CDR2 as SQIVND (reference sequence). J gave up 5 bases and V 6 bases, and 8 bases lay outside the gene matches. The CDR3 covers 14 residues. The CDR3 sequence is CASSKTGPEDTQYF. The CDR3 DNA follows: TGTGCCAGTAGCAAGACAGGGCCTGAAGATACGCAGTATTTT.

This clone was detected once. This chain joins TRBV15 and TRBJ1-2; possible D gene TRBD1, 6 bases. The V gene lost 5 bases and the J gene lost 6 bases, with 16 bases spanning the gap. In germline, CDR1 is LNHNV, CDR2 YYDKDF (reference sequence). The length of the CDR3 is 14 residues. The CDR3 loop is CATSGGAGRDGYTF. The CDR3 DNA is TGTGCCACCAGCGGGGGGGCAGGGAGGGATGGCTACACCTTC.

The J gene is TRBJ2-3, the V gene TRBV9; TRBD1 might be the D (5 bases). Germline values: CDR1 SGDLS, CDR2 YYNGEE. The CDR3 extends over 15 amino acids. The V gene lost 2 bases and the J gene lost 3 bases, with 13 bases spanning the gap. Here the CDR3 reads CASSVGQGRTDTQYF. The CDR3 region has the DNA TGTGCCAGCAGCGTGGGGCAGGGTCGGACAGATACGCAGTATTTT. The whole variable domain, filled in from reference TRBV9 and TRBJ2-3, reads DSGVTQTPKHLITATGQRVTLRCSPRSGDLSVYWYQQSLDQGLQFLIQYYNGEERAKGNILERFSAQQFPDLHSELNLSSLELGDSALYFCASSVGQGRTDTQYFGPGTRLTVL.

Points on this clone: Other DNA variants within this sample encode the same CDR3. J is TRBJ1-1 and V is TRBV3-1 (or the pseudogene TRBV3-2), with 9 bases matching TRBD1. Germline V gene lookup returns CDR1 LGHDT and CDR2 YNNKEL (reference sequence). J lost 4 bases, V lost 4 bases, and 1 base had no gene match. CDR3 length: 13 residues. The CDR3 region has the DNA TGTGCCAGCAGCCGACAGGGGGGCACTGAAGCTTTCTTT. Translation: CASSRQGGTEAFF.

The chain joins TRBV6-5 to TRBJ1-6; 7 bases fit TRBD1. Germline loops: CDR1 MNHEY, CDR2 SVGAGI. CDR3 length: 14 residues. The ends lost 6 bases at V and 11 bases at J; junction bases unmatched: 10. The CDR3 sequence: CASRTKGGGAPLHF. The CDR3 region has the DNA TGTGCCAGCAGGACAAAAGGGGGCGGGGCACCCCTCCACTTT.

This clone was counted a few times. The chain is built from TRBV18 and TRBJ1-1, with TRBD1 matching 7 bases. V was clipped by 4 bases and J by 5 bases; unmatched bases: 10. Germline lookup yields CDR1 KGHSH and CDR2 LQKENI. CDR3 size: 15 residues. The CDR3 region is CASSLRRQGETEAFF. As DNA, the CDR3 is TGTGCCAGCTCACTCCGTCGACAGGGAGAGACTGAAGCTTTCTTT. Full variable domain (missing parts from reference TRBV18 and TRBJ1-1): NAGVMQNPRHLVRRRGQEARLRCSPMKGHSHVYWYRQLPEEGLKFMVYLQKENIIDESGMPKERFSAEFPKEGPSILRIQQVVRGDSAAYFCASSLRRQGETEAFFGQGTRLTVV.

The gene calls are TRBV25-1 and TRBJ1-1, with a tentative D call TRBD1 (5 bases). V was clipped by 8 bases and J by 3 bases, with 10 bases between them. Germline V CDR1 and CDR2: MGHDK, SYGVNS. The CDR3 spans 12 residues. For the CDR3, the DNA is TGTGCCAGCGCGAAAGGGGACACTGAAGCTTTCTTT. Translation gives CASAKGDTEAFF.

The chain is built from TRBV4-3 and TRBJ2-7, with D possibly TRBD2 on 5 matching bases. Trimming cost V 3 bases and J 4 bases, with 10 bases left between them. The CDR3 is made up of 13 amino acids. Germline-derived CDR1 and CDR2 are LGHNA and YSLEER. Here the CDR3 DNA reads TGCGCCAGCAGCCATCGGACGGGATACGAGCAGTACTTC. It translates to CASSHRTGYEQYF.

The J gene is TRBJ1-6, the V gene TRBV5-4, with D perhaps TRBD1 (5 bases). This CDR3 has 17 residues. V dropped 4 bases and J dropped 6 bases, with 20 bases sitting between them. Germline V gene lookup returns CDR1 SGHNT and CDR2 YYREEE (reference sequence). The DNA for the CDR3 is TGTGCCAGCAGCCGAGGATCGTCAGGGCTTGGTAATTCACCCCTCCACTTT. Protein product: CASSRGSSGLGNSPLHF.

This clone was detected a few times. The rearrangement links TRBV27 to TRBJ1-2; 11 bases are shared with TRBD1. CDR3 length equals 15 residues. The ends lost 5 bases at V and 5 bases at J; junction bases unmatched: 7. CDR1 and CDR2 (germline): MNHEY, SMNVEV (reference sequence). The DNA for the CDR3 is TGTGCCAGCAGTCCACGGACAGGGGGCCAATATGGCTACACCTTC. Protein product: CASSPRTGGQYGYTF.

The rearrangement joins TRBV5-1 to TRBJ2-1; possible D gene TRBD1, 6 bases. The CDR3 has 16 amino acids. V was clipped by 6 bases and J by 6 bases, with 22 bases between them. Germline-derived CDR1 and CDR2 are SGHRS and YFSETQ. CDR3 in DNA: TGCGCCAGCACTCACGGTCTCGGGACATCGGTCAATGAGCAGTTCTTC. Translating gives CASTHGLGTSVNEQFF.

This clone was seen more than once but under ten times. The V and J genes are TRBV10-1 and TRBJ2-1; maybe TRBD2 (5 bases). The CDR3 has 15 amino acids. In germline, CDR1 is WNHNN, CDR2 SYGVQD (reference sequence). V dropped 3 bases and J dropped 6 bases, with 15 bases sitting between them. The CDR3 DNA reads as TGCGCCAGCAGTGACCCTAGGATAGGAGGCAATGAGCAGTTCTTC. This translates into CASSDPRIGGNEQFF.

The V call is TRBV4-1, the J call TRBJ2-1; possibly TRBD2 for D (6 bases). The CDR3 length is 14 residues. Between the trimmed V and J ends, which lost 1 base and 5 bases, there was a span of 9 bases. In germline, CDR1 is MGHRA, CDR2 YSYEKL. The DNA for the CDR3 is TGCGCCAGCAGCCAAGTGACTAGGAACAATGAGCAGTTCTTC. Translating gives CASSQVTRNNEQFF.

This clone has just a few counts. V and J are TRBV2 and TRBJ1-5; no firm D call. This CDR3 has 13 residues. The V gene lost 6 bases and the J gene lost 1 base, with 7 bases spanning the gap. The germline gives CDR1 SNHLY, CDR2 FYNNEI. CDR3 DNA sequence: TGTGCCAGCAGCGGGGTGAGCAATCAGCCCCAGCATTTT. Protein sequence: CASSGVSNQPQHF.

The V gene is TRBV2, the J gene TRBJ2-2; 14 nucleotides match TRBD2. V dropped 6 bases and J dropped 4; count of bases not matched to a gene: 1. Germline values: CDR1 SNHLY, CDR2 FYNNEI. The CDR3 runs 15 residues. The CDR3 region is CASRGTSGGTGELFF. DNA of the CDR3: TGTGCCAGCAGGGGGACTAGCGGGGGCACCGGGGAGCTGTTTTTT. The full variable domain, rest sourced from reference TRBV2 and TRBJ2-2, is EPEVTQTPSHQVTQMGQEVILRCVPISNHLYFYWYRQILGQKVEFLVSFYNNEISEKSEIFDDQFSVERPDGSNFTLKIRSTKLEDSAMYFCASRGTSGGTGELFFGEGSRLTVL.

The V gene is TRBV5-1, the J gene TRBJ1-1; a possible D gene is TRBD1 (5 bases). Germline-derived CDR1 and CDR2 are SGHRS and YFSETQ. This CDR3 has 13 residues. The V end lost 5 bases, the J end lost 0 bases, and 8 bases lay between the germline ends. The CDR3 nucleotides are TGCGCCAGCAGTCGGGGGGTGAACACTGAAGCTTTCTTT. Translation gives CASSRGVNTEAFF.

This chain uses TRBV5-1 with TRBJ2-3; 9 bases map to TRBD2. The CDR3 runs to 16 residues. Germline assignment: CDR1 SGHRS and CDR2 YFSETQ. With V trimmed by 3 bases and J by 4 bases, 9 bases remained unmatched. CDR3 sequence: CASSSSLAGFADTQYF. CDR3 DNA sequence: TGCGCCAGCAGCTCATCCCTAGCGGGATTTGCAGATACGCAGTATTTT.

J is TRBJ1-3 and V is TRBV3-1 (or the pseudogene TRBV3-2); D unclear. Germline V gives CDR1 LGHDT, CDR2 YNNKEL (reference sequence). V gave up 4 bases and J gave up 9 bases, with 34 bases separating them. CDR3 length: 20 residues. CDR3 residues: CASSRSSRYGTGSARGTIYF. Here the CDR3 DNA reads TGTGCCAGCAGCCGTTCCTCGAGATACGGAACGGGGTCGGCCCGGGGCACCATATATTTT.

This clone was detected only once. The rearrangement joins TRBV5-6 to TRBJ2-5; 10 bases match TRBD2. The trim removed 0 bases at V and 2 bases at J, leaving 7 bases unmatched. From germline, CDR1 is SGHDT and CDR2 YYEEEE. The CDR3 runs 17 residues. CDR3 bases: TGTGCCAGCAGCTTGGTGGGACTAGCGCGGAGGCAAGAGACCCAGTACTTC. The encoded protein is CASSLVGLARRQETQYF.

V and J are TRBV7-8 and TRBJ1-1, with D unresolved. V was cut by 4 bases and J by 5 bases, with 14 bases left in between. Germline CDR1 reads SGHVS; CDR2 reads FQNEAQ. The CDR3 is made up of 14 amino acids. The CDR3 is CASSSKGRDTEAFF. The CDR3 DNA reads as TGTGCCAGCAGCTCCAAAGGGAGGGATACTGAAGCTTTCTTT. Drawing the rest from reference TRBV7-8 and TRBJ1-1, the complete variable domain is GAGVSQSPRYKVAKRGQDVALRCDPISGHVSLFWYQQALGQGPEFLTYFQNEAQLDKSGLPSDRFFAERPEGSVSTLKIQRTQQEDSAVYLCASSSKGRDTEAFFGQGTRLTVV.

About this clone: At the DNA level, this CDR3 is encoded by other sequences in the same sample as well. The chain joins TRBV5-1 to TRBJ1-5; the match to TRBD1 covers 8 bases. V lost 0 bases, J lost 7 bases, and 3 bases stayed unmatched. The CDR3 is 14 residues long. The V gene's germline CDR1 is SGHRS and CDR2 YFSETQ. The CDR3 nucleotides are TGCGCCAGCAGCTTGGTTGCAGGGGGCCAGCCCCAGCATTTT. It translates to CASSLVAGGQPQHF. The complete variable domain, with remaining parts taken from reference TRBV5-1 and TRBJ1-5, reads KAGVTQTPRYLIKTRGQQVTLSCSPISGHRSVSWYQQTPGQGLQFLFEYFSETQRNKGNFPGRFSGRQFSNSRSEMNVSTLELGDSALYLCASSLVAGGQPQHFGDGTRLSIL.

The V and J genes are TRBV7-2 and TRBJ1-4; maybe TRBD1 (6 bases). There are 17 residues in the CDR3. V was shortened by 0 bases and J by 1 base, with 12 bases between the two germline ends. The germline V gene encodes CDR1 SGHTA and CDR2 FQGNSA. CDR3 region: CASSLAGTPGTNEKLFF. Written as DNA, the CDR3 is TGTGCCAGCAGCTTAGCTGGGACACCCGGAACTAATGAAAAACTGTTTTTT.

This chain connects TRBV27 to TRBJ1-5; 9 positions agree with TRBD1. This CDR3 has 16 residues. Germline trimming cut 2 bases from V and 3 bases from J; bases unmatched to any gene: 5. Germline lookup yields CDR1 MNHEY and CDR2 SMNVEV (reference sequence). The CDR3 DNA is TGTGCCAGCAGTTTAACCCGGACAGGGGACAATCAGCCCCAGCATTTT. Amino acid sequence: CASSLTRTGDNQPQHF.